This entry concerns a single TCR beta chain. Its antigen is currently unknown. Because it lacks the conserved phenylalanine or tryptophan at the end, this CDR3 is likely a read error. The DNA is left out, because the CDR3 cannot be placed on it with certainty; the CDR3 is given as TCRdb lists it. Amplified TCR beta CDR3 regions were obtained using RNA transcripts as template. HTBI primers served in a first-round RT-PCR, which a second-round multiplex PCR followed. TCRdb passed the multiplex PCR reads through MiXCR, listing each CDR3 protein once. The data hold around 1,200,000 distinct CDR3 sequences, with 35% to 40% observed a single time. The CDR3 spans 10 residues, counting both ends. The sample belongs to a study of Graves' ophthalmopathy and Graves' hyperthyroidism. General observations from the study: Most expanded thyroid clonotypes above 0.001 frequency also appeared in blood.

The chain is built from TRBV12-3 or TRBV12-4 and TRBJ1-4; the table's D gene call, TRBD1, was not cross checked with the DNA. This clonotype was obtained from an adult man with Graves' hyperthyroidism. The sample taken for sequencing was peripheral blood or thyroid tissue (not recorded which). CDR3 region: CASSPQPGTG.